A few counts support the clone carrying this TCR beta chain. The antigen is undetermined. These data come from a study of vaccination and CD4 T cells after COVID-19. Study-wide points: With convalescent patients, a median around 86% of reactive clones emerged solely after vaccination. Analysis covered relatively few convalescent patients and lacked any early post-infection timepoints.

V was trimmed by 9 bases and J by 2 bases, leaving 8 bases between them. The CDR3 has 12 amino acids. Per germline, CDR1 MNHEY and CDR2 SMNVEV (reference sequence). The treatment here: 10-day PBMC culture with coronavirus spike peptide pools or control peptides (ViraFEST assay). Each well held 2 million or so PBMCs in IL-2 (around 10 IU/ml) medium with about 10 ug/ml peptide pools. Scientists ran DNA taken from cultured CD4+ T cells through the Oncomine TCR Beta short-read assay for sequencing. TCRdb itself ran the PCR reads through MiXCR, one entry per CDR3 protein. Of about 14,000 distinct CDR3 sequences in the sample, around 30% are singletons; the top ten hold less than 25%.

The material sequenced was cultured CD4+ T cells from blood. The TCR originated in a human donor with COVID-19. The V gene is TRBV27, the J gene TRBJ1-3, with D tentatively TRBD1 (5 bases). As DNA, the CDR3 is TGTGCCAGGACAGCCACTGGAAACACCATATATTTT. This translates into CARTATGNTIYF.